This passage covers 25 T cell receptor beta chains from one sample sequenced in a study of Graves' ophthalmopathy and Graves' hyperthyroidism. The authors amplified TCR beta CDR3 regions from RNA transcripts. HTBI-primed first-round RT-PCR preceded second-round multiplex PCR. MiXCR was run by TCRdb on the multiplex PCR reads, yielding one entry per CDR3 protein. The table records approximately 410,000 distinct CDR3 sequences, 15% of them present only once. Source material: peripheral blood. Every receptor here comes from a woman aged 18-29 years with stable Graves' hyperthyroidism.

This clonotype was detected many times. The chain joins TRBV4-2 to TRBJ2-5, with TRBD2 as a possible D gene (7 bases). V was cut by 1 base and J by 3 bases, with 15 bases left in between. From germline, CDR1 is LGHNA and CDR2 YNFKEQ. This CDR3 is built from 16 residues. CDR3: CASSQGWGGAEETQYF. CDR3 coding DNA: TGTGCCAGCAGCCAAGGATGGGGGGGGGCGGAAGAGACCCAGTACTTC.

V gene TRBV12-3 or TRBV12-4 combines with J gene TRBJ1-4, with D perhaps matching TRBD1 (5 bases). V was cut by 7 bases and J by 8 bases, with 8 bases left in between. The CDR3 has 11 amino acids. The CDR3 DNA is TGTGCCAGCAAGGGGAACGAAAAACTGTTTTTT. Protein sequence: CASKGNEKLFF.

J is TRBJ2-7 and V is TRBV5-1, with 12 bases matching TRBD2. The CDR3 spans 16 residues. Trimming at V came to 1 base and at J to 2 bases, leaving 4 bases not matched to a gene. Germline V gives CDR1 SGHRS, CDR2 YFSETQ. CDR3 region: CASSLMTSGRTYEQYF. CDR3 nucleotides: TGCGCCAGCAGCTTGATGACTAGCGGGAGAACCTACGAGCAGTACTTC.

Written as DNA, the CDR3 is TGTGCCAGCAGTTACCAAAGGGGGGAGCCCCAGCATTTT. It encodes CASSYQRGEPQHF. This chain joins TRBV6-5 and TRBJ1-5, with D perhaps matching TRBD1 (6 bases). Trimming pared 2 bases from V and 8 bases from J, leaving 10 bases between. The CDR3 extends over 13 amino acids. Per germline, CDR1 MNHEY and CDR2 SVGAGI.

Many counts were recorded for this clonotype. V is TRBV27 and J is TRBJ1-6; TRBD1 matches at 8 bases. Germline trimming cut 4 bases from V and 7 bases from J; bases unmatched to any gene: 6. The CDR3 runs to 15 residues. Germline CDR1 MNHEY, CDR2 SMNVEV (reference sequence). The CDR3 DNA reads TGTGCCAGCAGTTCCCAGGGGGCTGGCAATTCACCCCTCCACTTT. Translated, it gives CASSSQGAGNSPLHF.

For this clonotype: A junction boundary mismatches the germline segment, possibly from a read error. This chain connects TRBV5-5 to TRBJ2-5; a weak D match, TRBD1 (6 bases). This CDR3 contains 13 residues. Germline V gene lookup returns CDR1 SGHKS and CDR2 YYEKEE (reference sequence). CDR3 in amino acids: CASSSGVGETKYF. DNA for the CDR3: TGTGCCAGCAGTTCAGGGGTTGGCGAGACCAAGTACTTC.

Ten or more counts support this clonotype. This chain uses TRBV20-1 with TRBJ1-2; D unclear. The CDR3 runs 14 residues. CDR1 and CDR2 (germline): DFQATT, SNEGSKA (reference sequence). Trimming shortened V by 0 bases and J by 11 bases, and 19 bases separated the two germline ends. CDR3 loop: CSARDTPLAQEYTF. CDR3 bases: TGCAGTGCTAGAGATACGCCCCTGGCTCAAGAATACACCTTC.

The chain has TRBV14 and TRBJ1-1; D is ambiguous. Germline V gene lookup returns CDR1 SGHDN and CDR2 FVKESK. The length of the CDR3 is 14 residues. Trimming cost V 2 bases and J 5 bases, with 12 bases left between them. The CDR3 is CASSQNWVRTEAFF. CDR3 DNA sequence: TGTGCCAGCAGCCAAAATTGGGTGAGGACTGAAGCTTTCTTT.

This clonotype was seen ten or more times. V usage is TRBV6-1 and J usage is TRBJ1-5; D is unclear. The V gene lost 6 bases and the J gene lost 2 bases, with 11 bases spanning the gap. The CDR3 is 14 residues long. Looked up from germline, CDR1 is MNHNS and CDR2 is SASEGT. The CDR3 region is CASRIGYGNQPQHF. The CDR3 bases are TGTGCCAGCAGGATCGGATATGGCAATCAGCCCCAGCATTTT.

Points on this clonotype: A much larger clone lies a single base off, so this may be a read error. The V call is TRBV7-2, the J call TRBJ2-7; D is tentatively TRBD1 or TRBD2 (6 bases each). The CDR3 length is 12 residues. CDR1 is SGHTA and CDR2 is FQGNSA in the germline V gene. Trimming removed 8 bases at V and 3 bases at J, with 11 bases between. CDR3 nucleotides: TGTGCCAGCCGAGGGGGGAGCTACGAGCAGTACGTC. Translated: CASRGGSYEQYV.

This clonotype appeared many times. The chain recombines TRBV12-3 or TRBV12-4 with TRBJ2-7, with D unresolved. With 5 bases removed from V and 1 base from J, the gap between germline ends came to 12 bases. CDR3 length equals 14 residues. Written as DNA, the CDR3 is TGTGCCAGCAGTCCCCCCACCTCGTCCTACGAGCAGTACTTC. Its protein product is CASSPPTSSYEQYF.

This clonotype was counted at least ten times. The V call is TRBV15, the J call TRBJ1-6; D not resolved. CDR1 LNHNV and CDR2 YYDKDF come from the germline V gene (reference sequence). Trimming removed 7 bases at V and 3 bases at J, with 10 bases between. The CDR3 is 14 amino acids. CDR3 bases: TGTGCCACCAAGTCGGGTTTCTATAATTCACCCCTCCACTTT. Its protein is CATKSGFYNSPLHF. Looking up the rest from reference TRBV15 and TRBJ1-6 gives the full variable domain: DAMVIQNPRYQVTQFGKPVTLSCSQTLNHNVMYWYQQKSSQAPKLLFHYYDKDFNNEADTPDNFQSRRPNTSFCFLDIRSPGLGDTAMYLCATKSGFYNSPLHFGNGTRLTVT.

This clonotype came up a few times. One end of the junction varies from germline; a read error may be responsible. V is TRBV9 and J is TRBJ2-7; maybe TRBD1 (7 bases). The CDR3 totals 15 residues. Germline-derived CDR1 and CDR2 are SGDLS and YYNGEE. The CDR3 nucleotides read TGTGCCAGCAGCGTCCCCAGGGGGAGGAGTGGCGAGCAGTGCTTC. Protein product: CASSVPRGRSGEQCF.

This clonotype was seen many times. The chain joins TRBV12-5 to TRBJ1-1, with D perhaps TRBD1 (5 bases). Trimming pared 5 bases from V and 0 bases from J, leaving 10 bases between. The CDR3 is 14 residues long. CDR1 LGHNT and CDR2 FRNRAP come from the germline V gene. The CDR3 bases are TGTGCTAGTGGTGGAGGGACCATGAACACTGAAGCTTTCTTT. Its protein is CASGGGTMNTEAFF.

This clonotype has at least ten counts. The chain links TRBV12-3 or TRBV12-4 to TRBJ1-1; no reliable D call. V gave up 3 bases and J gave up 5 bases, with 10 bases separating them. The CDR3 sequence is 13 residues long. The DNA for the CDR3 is TGTGCCAGCAGTTTTGCGGTGGGGACTGAAGCTTTCTTT. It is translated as CASSFAVGTEAFF.

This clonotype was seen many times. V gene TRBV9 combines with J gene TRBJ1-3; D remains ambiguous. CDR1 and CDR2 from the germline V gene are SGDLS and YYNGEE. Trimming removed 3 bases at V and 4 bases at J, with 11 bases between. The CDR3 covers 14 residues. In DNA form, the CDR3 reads TGTGCCAGCAGCGCAGTCGACGGGGGAAACACCATATATTTT. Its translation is CASSAVDGGNTIYF.

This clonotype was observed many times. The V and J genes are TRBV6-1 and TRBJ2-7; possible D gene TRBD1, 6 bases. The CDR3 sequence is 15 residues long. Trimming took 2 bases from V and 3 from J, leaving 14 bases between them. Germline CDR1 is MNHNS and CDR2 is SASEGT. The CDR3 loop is CASSELTTGYYEQYF. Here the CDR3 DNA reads TGTGCCAGCAGTGAATTAACGACAGGCTACTACGAGCAGTACTTC.

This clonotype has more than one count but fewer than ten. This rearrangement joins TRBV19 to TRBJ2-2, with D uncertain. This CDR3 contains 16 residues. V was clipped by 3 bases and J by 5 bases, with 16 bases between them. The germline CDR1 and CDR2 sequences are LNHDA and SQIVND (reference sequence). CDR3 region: CASSIVALYPTGELFF. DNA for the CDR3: TGTGCCAGTAGTATTGTGGCTCTTTACCCGACCGGGGAGCTGTTTTTT.

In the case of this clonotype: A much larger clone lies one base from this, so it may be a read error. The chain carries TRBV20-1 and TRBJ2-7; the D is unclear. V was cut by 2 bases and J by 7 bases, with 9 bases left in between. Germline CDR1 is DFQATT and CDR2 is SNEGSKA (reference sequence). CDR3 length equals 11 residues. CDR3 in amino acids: CSARSPGEQYF. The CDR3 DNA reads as TGCAGTGCTAGATCCCCCGGGGAGCAGTACTTC.

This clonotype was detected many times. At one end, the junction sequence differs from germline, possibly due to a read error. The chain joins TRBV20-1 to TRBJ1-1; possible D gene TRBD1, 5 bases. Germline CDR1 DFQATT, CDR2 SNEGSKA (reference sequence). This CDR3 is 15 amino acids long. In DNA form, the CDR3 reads TGCAGTGCTGGAGACCGGCGGGGGGAACATGGTGAAGCTTTCTTT. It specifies CSAGDRRGEHGEAFF.

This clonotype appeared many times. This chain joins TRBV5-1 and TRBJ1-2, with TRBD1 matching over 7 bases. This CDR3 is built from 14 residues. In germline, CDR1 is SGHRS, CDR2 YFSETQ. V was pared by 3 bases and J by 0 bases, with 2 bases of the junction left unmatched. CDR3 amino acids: CASSWTGANYGYTF. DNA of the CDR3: TGCGCCAGCAGCTGGACAGGTGCTAACTATGGCTACACCTTC.

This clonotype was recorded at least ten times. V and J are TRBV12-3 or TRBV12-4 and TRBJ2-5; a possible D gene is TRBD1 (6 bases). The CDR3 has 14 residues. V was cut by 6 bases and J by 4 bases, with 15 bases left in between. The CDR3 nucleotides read TGTGCCAGCAGCCTTCAGGGGCGTGGAGAGACCCAGTACTTC. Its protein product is CASSLQGRGETQYF.

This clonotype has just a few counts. CDR3: CASSSGQVLAYEQYF. CDR3 nucleotides: TGTGCCAGCAGCTCAGGACAGGTGCTAGCCTACGAGCAGTACTTC. This chain uses TRBV13 with TRBJ2-7; 7 positions match TRBD1. With 4 bases clipped from V and 2 bases from J, the junction kept 8 bases outside the gene matches. CDR3 length: 15 residues. Per germline, CDR1 PRHDT and CDR2 FYEKMQ (reference sequence).

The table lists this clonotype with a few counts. Written as DNA, the CDR3 is TGTACCACAGGGGATACTGAAGCTTTCTTT. Translating gives CTTGDTEAFF. The V gene is TRBV19, the J gene TRBJ1-1; 7 bases match TRBD1. In germline, CDR1 is LNHDA, CDR2 SQIVND (reference sequence). The CDR3 consists of 10 residues.

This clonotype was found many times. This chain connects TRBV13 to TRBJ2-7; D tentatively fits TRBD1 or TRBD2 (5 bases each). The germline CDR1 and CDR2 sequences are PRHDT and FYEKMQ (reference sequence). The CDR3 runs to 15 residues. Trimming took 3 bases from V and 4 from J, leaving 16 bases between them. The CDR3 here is CASSFEGPKIYEQYF. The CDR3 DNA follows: TGTGCCAGCAGCTTCGAGGGACCTAAGATTTACGAGCAGTACTTC.